This TCR beta chain came from a study of OX40 agonist ivuxolimab in advanced cancers. Study-wide context: Males comprised around 80% of the group, whose mean age was about 61 years (range 23 to 79). Three patients, one with hepatocellular carcinoma and two with cutaneous melanoma, responded partially. Broader study findings: Blood T cells, both CD4+ and CD8+, expanded clonally by week 6 at 0.1 to 3.0 mg/kg. Those patients achieving a partial response at 0.1-3.0 mg/kg showed among the lowest clonal expansion.

Profiled with immunoSEQ multiplex PCR; TCRdb holds only in-frame clones, not every one. The sample shows about 95,000 clones, more than 85% of them seen only once. About this clone itself: Its antigen is undetermined.

This CDR3 is 11 amino acids long. Germline V lookup: CDR1 DFQATT, CDR2 SNEGSKA (reference sequence). The V call is TRBV20-1, the J call TRBJ1-1; D ambiguous. This TCR came from an adult with an advanced solid tumor such as melanoma, head and neck, liver or kidney cancer. This sample comprised CD4+ or CD8+ T cells sorted from blood, obtained in a trial of the OX40 agonist ivuxolimab. In DNA form, the CDR3 reads TGCGGAGGCCGACCTTTATCTGAAGCTTTCTTT. The encoded protein is CGGRPLSEAFF.